This T cell receptor beta chain was sequenced during a study of technical replicates of blood from several donors. From germline, CDR1 is SGHAT and CDR2 FQDESV (reference sequence). CDR3 size: 15 residues. J gave up 5 bases and V 1 base, and 0 bases lay outside the gene matches. Sequencing was performed with immunoSEQ multiplex PCR; in TCRdb, only in-frame clones are kept and a portion is missing. The profile shows about 75,000 clones, 95% to 98% of them singletons. Input material: T cells isolated from PBMCs. This rearrangement joins TRBV11-1 to TRBJ2-3; 13 bases match TRBD2. The receptor was derived from a human donor in good health. Written as DNA, the CDR3 is TGTGCCAGCAGCTTAGGACTAGCGGGAGGAGATACGCAGTATTTT. Translated, it gives CASSLGLAGGDTQYF. The full variable domain, rest sourced from reference TRBV11-1 and TRBJ2-3, is EAEVAQSPRYKITEKSQAVAFWCDPISGHATLYWYRQILGQGPELLVQFQDESVVDDSQLPKDRFSAERLKGVDSTLKIQPAELGDSAMYLCASSLGLAGGDTQYFGPGTRLTVL.